This T cell receptor beta chain was identified during a study of blood T cell repertoires in COVID-19. Whole-study context: Donors in the United States, Italy and Spain gave samples during acute or convalescent COVID-19.

Germline assignment: CDR1 SEHNR and CDR2 FQNEAQ (reference sequence). The CDR3 covers 16 residues. Trimming took 5 bases from V and 0 from J; bases not matched to a gene: 6. TCRdb's table, derived via immunoSEQ multiplex PCR, lists solely in-frame clones and lacks some. The sample holds roughly 120,000 clones, roughly 90% seen once. What was sequenced was peripheral blood. The chain is built from TRBV7-9 and TRBJ2-1; 8 bases fit TRBD1. The receptor was derived from a woman aged 60-70 years with COVID-19, enrolled during active disease. The DNA of the CDR3 is TGTGCCAGCAGCCCCAGGGGGCGCGGCTCCTACAATGAGCAGTTCTTC. As protein: CASSPRGRGSYNEQFF.